This T cell receptor (beta chain) was documented in a study of blood T cell repertoires in COVID-19. Study in general: The United States, Italy and Spain supplied acute and convalescent COVID-19 samples. The cDNA or gDNA used as material had been derived from T cells, B-cell-depleted T cells, or PBMCs.

Profiling relied on immunoSEQ multiplex PCR, and the TCRdb table lists in-frame clones only, not all of them. The table shows tens of thousands of clones, with around 90% occurring only once. Sequencing was carried out using peripheral blood. This clonotype was obtained from a human donor in a cohort sampled during active COVID-19.

The CDR3 region is CASSQAQGLAGVREQYF. The CDR3 DNA reads TGTGCCAGCAGCCAAGCCCAGGGACTAGCGGGAGTGAGGGAGCAGTACTTC. The chain joins TRBV3-1 (or the pseudogene TRBV3-2) to TRBJ2-7, with 14 positions matching TRBD2. Looked up from germline, CDR1 is LGHDT and CDR2 is YNNKEL (reference sequence). The trim removed 1 base at V and 7 bases at J, leaving 9 bases unmatched. The CDR3 runs 17 residues.